This T cell receptor (beta chain) was identified in a study of blood T cell repertoires in COVID-19 (dated by TCRdb to the early 2020s). In terms of the full investigation: Samples covering the acute and convalescent phases of COVID-19 were provided by collaborators in the United States, Italy and Spain. The material from the prospective study consisted of cDNA or gDNA derived from T cells, B-cell-depleted T cells, or PBMCs. Subjects who had been exposed to COVID-19, were actively infected with it, or had recovered from it provided the deeply sampled blood TCRbeta repertoires that made up the dataset. The repertoires were released in a freely available public database intended as a resource for research on the immune response to SARS-CoV-2. Samples came from the ongoing ImmuneRACE study (first 160 participants) plus 1,254 subjects from 6 global collaborators. Nearly every sample came with metadata listing a de-identified subject ID, COVID-19 status, age in years and sex. Where HLA class I and class II types were available, the types were taken from metadata supplied by the sample provider, not from assay-based typing.

The full study reports these points: How much clinical and demographic metadata was included differed by source and by participant, and the metadata was provided uncurated.

Only a few counts were recorded for this clone. Its cognate antigen has yet to be identified. Base qualities are not recorded, but no much larger clone differs from it by a single base. Whole blood was collected in K2EDTA tubes by collaborating institutions according to the institutions' own protocols. For TCRbeta analysis, collaborator samples were shipped as frozen whole blood, as isolated PBMCs, or as DNA extracted from either sample type. TCRbeta CDR3 regions were amplified from genomic DNA using the immunoSEQ Assay, a bias-controlled multiplex PCR. Concerning the study's data processing: Within the assay, amplification of reference gene primers was used to estimate how many nucleated cells each sample contained. To quantify the absolute abundance of each unique TCRbeta CDR3 rearrangement, sequence reads were collapsed and filtered. For each sample, productive Simpson clonality was calculated as the square root of Simpson's diversity index across productive rearrangements. Drawn from immuneACCESS, this table holds only the in-frame rearrangements with V and J called that TCRdb kept. Clones are partly lost; checked studies trace under half to an unresolved V gene and leave the rest unexplained. D and trimming come from the DNA, and the V and J calls and clone size come from that table. This sample comprises fewer than 200,000 clones, 70% to 85% of them detected only once. The biggest ten clones account for roughly 6.3% of the sample.

Per the germline V gene, SNHLY is the CDR1 and FYNNEI is the CDR2. The CDR3 spans 15 residues, from the cysteine through the phenylalanine. Just the 45-base CDR3 DNA is kept, in frame starting at base 1. Trimming takes 6 bases off V and 5 bases off J; junction bases not matched to a gene: 7. In this chain, TRBV2 is recombined with TRBJ2-2; a stretch of 9 junction bases matches TRBD1. The receptor's source is a human donor in a cohort sampled during active COVID-19. Sequencing input: peripheral blood. In nucleotides, the sequence is TGTGCCAGCAGGTTACAGGGGGCAGGGACCGGGGAGCTGTTTTTT. This encodes CASRLQGAGTGELFF.